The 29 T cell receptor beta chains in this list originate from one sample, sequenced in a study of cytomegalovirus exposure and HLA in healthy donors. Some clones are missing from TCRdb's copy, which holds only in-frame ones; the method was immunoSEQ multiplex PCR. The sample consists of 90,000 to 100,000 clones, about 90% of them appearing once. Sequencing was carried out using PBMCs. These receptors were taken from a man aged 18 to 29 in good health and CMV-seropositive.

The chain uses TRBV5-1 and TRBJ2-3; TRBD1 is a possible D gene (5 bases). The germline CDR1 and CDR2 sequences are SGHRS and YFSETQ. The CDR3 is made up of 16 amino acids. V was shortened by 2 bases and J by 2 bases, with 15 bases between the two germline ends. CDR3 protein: CASSLNRQISTDTQYF. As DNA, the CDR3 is TGCGCCAGCAGCTTAAATAGACAGATCTCCACAGATACGCAGTATTTT.

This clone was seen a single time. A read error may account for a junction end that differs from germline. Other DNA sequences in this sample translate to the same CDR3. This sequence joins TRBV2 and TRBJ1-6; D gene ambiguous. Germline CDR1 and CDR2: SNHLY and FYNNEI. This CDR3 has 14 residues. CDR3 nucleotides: TGCGCCAGCGGGCAAGCAAACCCATATTCACCCCTCCACTTT. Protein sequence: CASGQANPYSPLHF.

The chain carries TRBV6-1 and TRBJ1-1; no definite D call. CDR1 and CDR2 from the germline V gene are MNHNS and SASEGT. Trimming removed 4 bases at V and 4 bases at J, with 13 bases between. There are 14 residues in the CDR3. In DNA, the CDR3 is TGTGCCAGCAGTGTCACCCTAAGGAGCACTGAAGCTTTCTTT. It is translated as CASSVTLRSTEAFF.

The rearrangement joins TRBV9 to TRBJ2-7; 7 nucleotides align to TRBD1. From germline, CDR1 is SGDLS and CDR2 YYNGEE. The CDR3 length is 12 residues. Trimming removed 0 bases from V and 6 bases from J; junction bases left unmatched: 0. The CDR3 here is CASSVGTGEQYF. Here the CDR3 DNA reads TGTGCCAGCAGCGTAGGGACAGGCGAGCAGTACTTC.

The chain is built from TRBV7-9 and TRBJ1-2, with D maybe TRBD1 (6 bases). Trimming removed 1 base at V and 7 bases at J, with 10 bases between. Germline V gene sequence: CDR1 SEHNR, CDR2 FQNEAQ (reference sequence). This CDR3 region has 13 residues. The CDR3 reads CASSLVQGSGYTF. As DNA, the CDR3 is TGTGCCAGCAGCTTAGTACAGGGAAGTGGCTACACCTTC.

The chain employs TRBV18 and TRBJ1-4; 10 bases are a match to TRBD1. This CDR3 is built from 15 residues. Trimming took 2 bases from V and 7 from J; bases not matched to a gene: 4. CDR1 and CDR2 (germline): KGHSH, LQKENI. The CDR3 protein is CASSPTGQGSEKLFF. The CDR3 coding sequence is TGTGCCAGCTCACCAACGGGACAGGGGAGTGAAAAACTGTTTTTT.

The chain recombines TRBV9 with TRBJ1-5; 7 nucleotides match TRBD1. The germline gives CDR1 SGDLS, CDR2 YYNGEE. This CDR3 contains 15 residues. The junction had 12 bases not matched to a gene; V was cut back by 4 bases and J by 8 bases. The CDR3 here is CASSPLGGPGEPQHF. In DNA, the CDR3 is TGTGCCAGCAGCCCCCTAGGGGGCCCGGGGGAGCCCCAGCATTTT.

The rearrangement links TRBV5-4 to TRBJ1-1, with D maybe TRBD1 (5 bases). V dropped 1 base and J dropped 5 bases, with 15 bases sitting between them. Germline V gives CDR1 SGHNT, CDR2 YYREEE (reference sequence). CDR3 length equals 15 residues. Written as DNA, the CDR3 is TGTGCCAGCAGCTTGAGTTTCTGGGAGGGGACTGAAGCTTTCTTT. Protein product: CASSLSFWEGTEAFF.

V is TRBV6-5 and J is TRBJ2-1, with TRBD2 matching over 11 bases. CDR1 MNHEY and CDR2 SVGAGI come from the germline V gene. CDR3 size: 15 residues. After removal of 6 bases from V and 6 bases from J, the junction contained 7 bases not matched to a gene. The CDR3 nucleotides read TGTGCCAGCAGGATTAGCGGGGGGGCTAGCAATGAGCAGTTCTTC. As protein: CASRISGGASNEQFF.

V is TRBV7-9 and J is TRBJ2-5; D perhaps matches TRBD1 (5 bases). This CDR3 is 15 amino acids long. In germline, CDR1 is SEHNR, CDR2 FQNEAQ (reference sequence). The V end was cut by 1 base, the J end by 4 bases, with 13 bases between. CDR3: CASSLVSQGGETQYF. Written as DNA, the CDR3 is TGTGCCAGCAGCTTAGTTAGTCAGGGCGGAGAGACCCAGTACTTC.

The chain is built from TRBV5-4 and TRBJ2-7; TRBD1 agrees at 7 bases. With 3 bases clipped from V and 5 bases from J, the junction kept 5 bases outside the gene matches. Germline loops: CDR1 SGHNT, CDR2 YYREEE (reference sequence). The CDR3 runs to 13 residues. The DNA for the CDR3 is TGTGCCAGCAGCTGGCCTGACAGGGACGAGCAGTACTTC. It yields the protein CASSWPDRDEQYF.

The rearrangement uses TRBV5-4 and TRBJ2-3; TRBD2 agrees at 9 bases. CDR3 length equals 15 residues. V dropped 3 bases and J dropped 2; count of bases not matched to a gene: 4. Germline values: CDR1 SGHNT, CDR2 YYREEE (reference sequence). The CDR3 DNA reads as TGTGCCAGCAGCTCGACTAGCGGATTCACAGATACGCAGTATTTT. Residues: CASSSTSGFTDTQYF.

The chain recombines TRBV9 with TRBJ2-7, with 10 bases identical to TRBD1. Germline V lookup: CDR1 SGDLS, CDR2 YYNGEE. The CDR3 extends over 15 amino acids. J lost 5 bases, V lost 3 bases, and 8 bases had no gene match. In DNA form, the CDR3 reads TGTGCCAGCAGCGCCGAGGGACAGGGGTCTGACGAGCAGTACTTC. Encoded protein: CASSAEGQGSDEQYF.

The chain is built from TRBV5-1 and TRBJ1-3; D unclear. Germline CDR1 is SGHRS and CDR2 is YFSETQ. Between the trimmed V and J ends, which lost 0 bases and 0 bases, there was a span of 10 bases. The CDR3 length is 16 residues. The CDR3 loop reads CASSLAPRGSGNTIYF. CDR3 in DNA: TGCGCCAGCAGCTTGGCCCCCCGGGGCTCTGGAAACACCATATATTTT. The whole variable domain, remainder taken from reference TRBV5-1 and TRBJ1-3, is KAGVTQTPRYLIKTRGQQVTLSCSPISGHRSVSWYQQTPGQGLQFLFEYFSETQRNKGNFPGRFSGRQFSNSRSEMNVSTLELGDSALYLCASSLAPRGSGNTIYFGEGSWLTVV.

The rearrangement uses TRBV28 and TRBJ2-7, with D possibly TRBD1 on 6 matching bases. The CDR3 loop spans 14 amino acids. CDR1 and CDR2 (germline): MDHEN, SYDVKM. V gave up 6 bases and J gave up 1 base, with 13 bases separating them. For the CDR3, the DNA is TGTGCCAGCAGCTTGACAGGTCAGTCCTACGAGCAGTACTTC. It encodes CASSLTGQSYEQYF.

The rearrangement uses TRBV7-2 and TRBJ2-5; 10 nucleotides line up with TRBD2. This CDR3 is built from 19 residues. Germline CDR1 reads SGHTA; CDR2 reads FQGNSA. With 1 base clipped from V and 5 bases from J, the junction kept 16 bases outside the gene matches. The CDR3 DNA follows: TGTGCCAGCAGCTTAGAGGGGTCCAGCGGGAGGGCTCGTCGGGAGACCCAGTACTTC. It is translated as CASSLEGSSGRARRETQYF.

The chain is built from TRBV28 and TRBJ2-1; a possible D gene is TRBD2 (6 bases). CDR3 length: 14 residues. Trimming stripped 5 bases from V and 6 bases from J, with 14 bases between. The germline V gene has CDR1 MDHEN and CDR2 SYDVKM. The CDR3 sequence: CASSPQTRPNEQFF. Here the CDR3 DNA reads TGTGCCAGCAGTCCCCAGACTAGACCCAATGAGCAGTTCTTC.

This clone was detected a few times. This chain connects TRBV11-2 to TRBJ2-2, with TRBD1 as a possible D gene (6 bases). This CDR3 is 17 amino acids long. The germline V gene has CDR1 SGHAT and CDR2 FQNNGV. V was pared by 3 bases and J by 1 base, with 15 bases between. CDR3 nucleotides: TGTGCCAGCAGCTTGAGGGCCGGGACACAGAACACCGGGGAGCTGTTTTTT. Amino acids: CASSLRAGTQNTGELFF.

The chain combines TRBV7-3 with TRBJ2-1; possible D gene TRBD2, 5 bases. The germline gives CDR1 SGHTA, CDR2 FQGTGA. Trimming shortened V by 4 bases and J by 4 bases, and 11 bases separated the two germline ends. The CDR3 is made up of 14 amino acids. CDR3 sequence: CASSSLGNYNEQFF. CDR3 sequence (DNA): TGTGCCAGCAGCTCGCTCGGGAATTACAATGAGCAGTTCTTC.

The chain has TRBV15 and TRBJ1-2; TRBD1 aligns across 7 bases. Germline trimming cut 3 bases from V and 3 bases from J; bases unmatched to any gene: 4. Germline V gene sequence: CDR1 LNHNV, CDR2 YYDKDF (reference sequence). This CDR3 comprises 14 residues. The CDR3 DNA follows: TGTGCCACCAGCAGGGAAGACAGGGACTATGGCTACACCTTC. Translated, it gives CATSREDRDYGYTF.

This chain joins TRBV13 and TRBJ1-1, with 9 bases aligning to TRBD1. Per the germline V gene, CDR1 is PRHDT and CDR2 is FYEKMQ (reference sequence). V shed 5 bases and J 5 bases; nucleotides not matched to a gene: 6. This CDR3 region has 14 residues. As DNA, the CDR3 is TGTGCCAGCAGCCTCAACAGGGGGCAGACTGAAGCTTTCTTT. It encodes CASSLNRGQTEAFF.

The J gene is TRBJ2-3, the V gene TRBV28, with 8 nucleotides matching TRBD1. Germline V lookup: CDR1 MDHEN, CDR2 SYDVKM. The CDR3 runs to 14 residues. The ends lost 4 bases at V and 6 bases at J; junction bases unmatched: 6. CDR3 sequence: CASSSSDRADTQYF. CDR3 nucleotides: TGTGCCAGCAGTTCATCGGACAGGGCGGATACGCAGTATTTT.

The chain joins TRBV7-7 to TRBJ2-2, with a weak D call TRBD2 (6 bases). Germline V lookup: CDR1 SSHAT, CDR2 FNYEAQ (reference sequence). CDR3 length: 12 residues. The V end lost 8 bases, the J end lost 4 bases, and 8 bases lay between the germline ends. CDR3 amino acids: CASGGFTGELFF. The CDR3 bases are TGTGCCAGCGGAGGGTTCACCGGGGAGCTGTTTTTT.

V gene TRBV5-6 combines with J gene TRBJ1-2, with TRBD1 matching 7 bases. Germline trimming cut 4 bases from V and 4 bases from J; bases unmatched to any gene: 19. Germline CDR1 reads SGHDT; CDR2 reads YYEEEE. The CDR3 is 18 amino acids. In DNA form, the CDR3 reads TGTGCCAGCAGCATCACCGGGACAGTGACGCGGTGGGTCTATGGCTACACCTTC. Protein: CASSITGTVTRWVYGYTF.

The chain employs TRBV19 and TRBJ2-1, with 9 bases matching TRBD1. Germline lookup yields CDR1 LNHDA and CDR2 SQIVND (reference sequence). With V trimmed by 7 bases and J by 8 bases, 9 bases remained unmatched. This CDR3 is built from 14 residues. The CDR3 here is CASIPGQGGYEQFF. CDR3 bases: TGTGCCAGTATCCCGGGACAGGGTGGCTATGAGCAGTTCTTC.

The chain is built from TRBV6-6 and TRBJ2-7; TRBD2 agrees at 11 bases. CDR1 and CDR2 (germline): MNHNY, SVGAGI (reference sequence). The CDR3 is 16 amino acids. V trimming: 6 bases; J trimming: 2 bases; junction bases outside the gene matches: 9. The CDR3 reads CASSRGTSGSTYEQYF. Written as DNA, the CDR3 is TGTGCCAGCAGCCGAGGGACTAGCGGATCGACCTACGAGCAGTACTTC.

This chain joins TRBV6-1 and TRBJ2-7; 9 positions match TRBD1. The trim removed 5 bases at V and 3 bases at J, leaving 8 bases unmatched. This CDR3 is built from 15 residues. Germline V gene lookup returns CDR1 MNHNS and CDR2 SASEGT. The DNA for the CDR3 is TGTGCCAGCAGTTTCCAGGGACAGGGTATCTACGAGCAGTACTTC. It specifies CASSFQGQGIYEQYF.

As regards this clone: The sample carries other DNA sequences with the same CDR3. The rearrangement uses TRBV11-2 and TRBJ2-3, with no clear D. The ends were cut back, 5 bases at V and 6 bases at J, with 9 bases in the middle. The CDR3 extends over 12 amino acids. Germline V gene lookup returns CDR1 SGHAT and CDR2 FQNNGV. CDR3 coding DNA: TGTGCCAGCAGCCTCCTGAGGGATACGCAGTATTTT. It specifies CASSLLRDTQYF.

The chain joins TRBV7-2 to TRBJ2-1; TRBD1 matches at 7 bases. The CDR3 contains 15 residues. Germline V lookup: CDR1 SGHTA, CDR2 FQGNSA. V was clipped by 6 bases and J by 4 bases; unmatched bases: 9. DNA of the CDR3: TGTGCCAGCAGGGAAGAATACAGGGGTTACAATGAGCAGTTCTTC. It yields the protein CASREEYRGYNEQFF.